These 30 T cell receptor beta chains originate from one sample sequenced in a study of blood T cell repertoires in COVID-19. Sequencing was performed with immunoSEQ multiplex PCR; in TCRdb, only in-frame clones are kept and a portion is missing. This table has tens of thousands of clones, more than 75% appearing once. The sample taken for sequencing was peripheral blood. All receptors derive from a human donor with acute or convalescent COVID-19. The donor label of this sample is uncertain.

This chain joins TRBV4-2 and TRBJ2-7; 12 bases line up with TRBD2. The V and J ends lost 4 bases and 1 base, in that order; junction bases with no gene match: 5. The CDR3 covers 16 residues. The V gene's germline CDR1 is LGHNA and CDR2 YNFKEQ. The CDR3 loop is CASSPRTSGASYEQYF. The CDR3 DNA reads TGTGCCAGCAGCCCTAGGACTAGCGGGGCATCCTACGAGCAGTACTTC.

V is TRBV6-5 and J is TRBJ1-4; D is unclear. Germline V gene data show CDR1 as MNHEY and CDR2 as SVGAGI. V was pared by 0 bases and J by 8 bases, with 16 bases between. The CDR3 has 16 residues. In DNA, the CDR3 is TGTGCCAGCAGTTACTCGATGGAGGGAATAAGGGAAAAACTGTTTTTT. It yields the protein CASSYSMEGIREKLFF.

The chain is built from TRBV19 and TRBJ2-7, with TRBD2 identical over 8 bases. In germline, CDR1 is LNHDA, CDR2 SQIVND (reference sequence). The V segment lost 5 bases and the J segment 3 bases; nucleotides outside the gene matches: 12. The CDR3 length is 16 residues. This CDR3 is CASSPQGAGENYEQYF. CDR3 sequence (DNA): TGTGCCAGTAGTCCCCAAGGAGCGGGGGAAAACTACGAGCAGTACTTC.

V is TRBV30 and J is TRBJ2-7; D remains unclear. This CDR3 has 13 residues. Germline V gene lookup returns CDR1 GTSNPN and CDR2 SVGIG (reference sequence). V lost 2 bases and J lost 2, with 10 bases in between. The CDR3 coding sequence is TGTGCCTGGAGTCTTCTAGACCCCTACGAGCAGTACTTC. Encoded protein: CAWSLLDPYEQYF.

This clone occurred once. The gene calls are TRBV25-1 and TRBJ1-1, with 9 bases that match TRBD1. Trimming removed 10 bases from V and 1 base from J; junction bases left unmatched: 4. Germline V gene data show CDR1 as MGHDK and CDR2 as SYGVNS. This CDR3 region has 13 residues. The CDR3 loop is CATRTGANTEAFF. In DNA form, the CDR3 reads TGTGCCACCCGGACAGGGGCGAACACTGAAGCTTTCTTT.

The chain employs TRBV14 and TRBJ2-5; TRBD2 matches 7 bases. This CDR3 has 14 residues. Germline V lookup: CDR1 SGHDN, CDR2 FVKESK. The junction had 6 bases not matched to a gene; V was cut back by 1 base and J by 7 bases. Written as DNA, the CDR3 is TGTGCCAGCAGCCAAGGGACTAGTCTGAGGACCCAGTACTTC. It specifies CASSQGTSLRTQYF.

In DNA, the CDR3 is TGTGCCAGCAGCGCTGGACTAGCCAAAAACATTCAGTACTTC. Translated: CASSAGLAKNIQYF. V is TRBV9 and J is TRBJ2-4; D is perhaps TRBD2 (5 bases). V dropped 3 bases and J dropped 0 bases, with 7 bases sitting between them. Germline V CDR1 and CDR2: SGDLS, YYNGEE. There are 14 residues in the CDR3.

The chain carries TRBV5-1 and TRBJ1-1; 8 bases fit TRBD1. There are 14 residues in the CDR3. Germline-derived CDR1 and CDR2 are SGHRS and YFSETQ. J gave up 1 base and V 4 bases, and 3 bases lay outside the gene matches. In DNA form, the CDR3 reads TGCGCCAGCAGCGATGGACAGGGGAACACTGAAGCTTTCTTT. Its protein is CASSDGQGNTEAFF.

V gene TRBV20-1 combines with J gene TRBJ1-2; possible D gene TRBD1, 6 bases. V dropped 6 bases and J dropped 2 bases, with 7 bases sitting between them. The CDR3 loop spans 11 amino acids. CDR1 is DFQATT, CDR2 SNEGSKA, per germline (reference sequence). In DNA form, the CDR3 reads TGCAGTGCCGGACAGAACTATGGCTACACCTTC. Protein sequence: CSAGQNYGYTF.

V and J are TRBV27 and TRBJ2-3; TRBD2 matches at 13 bases. CDR3 length: 16 residues. J was trimmed by 5 bases and V by 6 bases; bases with no gene match: 8. CDR1 and CDR2 (germline): MNHEY, SMNVEV (reference sequence). The CDR3 is CASRPTSGGALDTQYF. The DNA for the CDR3 is TGTGCCAGCAGACCAACTAGCGGGGGGGCCTTAGATACGCAGTATTTT.

The chain employs TRBV6-5 and TRBJ2-5; TRBD1 matches at 8 bases. Germline CDR1 reads MNHEY; CDR2 reads SVGAGI. The CDR3 has 16 residues. V was pared by 0 bases and J by 5 bases, with 8 bases of the junction left unmatched. The CDR3 protein is CASSYSSITGGETQYF. The CDR3 DNA is TGTGCCAGCAGTTACTCGTCGATAACAGGGGGTGAGACCCAGTACTTC.

Comment on this clone: This CDR3 is also generated by other DNA sequences in the sample. V gene TRBV7-9 combines with J gene TRBJ1-4; no firm D call. Looked up from germline, CDR1 is SEHNR and CDR2 is FQNEAQ (reference sequence). The germline V and J ends were trimmed by 1 base and 4 bases, with 7 bases remaining between them. This CDR3 comprises 14 residues. The CDR3: CASSLGGSNEKLFF. The CDR3 nucleotides are TGTGCCAGCAGCTTAGGCGGTAGTAATGAAAAACTGTTTTTT.

The chain carries TRBV18 and TRBJ2-7; possibly TRBD1 for D (5 bases). The CDR3 contains 14 residues. Per the germline V gene, CDR1 is KGHSH and CDR2 is LQKENI. Trimming left V 2 bases short and J 2 bases short, with 10 bases between. The CDR3 DNA reads as TGTGCCAGCTCACCATCAGGGCCCCCCTACGAGCAGTACTTC. It is translated as CASSPSGPPYEQYF.

This clone occurred a few times. The V and J genes are TRBV6-5 and TRBJ2-1, with D maybe TRBD2 (6 bases). Deletions cut 6 bases from V and 5 bases from J, with 14 bases between. This CDR3 spans 14 amino acids. Germline CDR1 and CDR2: MNHEY and SVGAGI. The DNA of the CDR3 is TGTGCCAGCAGCCCCGGGGGTCGGAACAATGAGCAGTTCTTC. This sequence encodes CASSPGGRNNEQFF.

The rearrangement uses TRBV4-3 and TRBJ2-1; TRBD2 agrees at 9 bases. Germline V gives CDR1 LGHNA, CDR2 YSLEER. This CDR3 spans 16 amino acids. V gave up 1 base and J gave up 4 bases; unmatched junction bases: 5. The CDR3 loop reads CASSQGLAGKYNEQFF. CDR3 DNA: TGCGCCAGCAGCCAAGGTCTAGCGGGGAAATACAATGAGCAGTTCTTC.

The rearrangement joins TRBV19 to TRBJ2-1, with 9 bases that match TRBD2. J lost 7 bases, V lost 2 bases, and 6 bases had no gene match. The CDR3 has 15 amino acids. Germline loops: CDR1 LNHDA, CDR2 SQIVND (reference sequence). The CDR3 spells CASSILAGGLNEQFF. DNA of the CDR3: TGTGCCAGTAGTATACTGGCGGGGGGGCTTAATGAGCAGTTCTTC.

The chain carries TRBV5-1 and TRBJ2-7; 11 bases line up with TRBD1. J lost 3 bases, V lost 3 bases, and 8 bases had no gene match. Germline V CDR1 and CDR2: SGHRS, YFSETQ. This CDR3 is built from 16 residues. CDR3 nucleotides: TGCGCCAGCAGCTCAACAACCGGGACAGGGGGCTACGAGCAGTACTTC. Translating it yields CASSSTTGTGGYEQYF.

The J gene is TRBJ1-1, the V gene TRBV6-2 or TRBV6-3, with TRBD1 as a possible D gene (6 bases). V gave up 0 bases and J gave up 4 bases, with 18 bases separating them. The length of the CDR3 is 17 residues. Germline-derived CDR1 and CDR2 are MNHEY and SVGEGT. The DNA for the CDR3 is TGTGCCAGCAGTTACTCCGGGACATTACTCGTAGGCACTGAAGCTTTCTTT. Translated, it gives CASSYSGTLLVGTEAFF.

The chain uses TRBV27 and TRBJ2-5, with 10 bases that match TRBD2. CDR3 length equals 19 residues. Trimming at V came to 0 bases and at J to 4 bases, leaving 14 bases not matched to a gene. CDR1 is MNHEY and CDR2 is SMNVEV in the germline V gene (reference sequence). In nucleotides, the CDR3 is TGTGCCAGCAGTTTATCCCCCTGGGGTAGCGGGGGGCCAAGAGAGACCCAGTACTTC. Protein product: CASSLSPWGSGGPRETQYF.

This chain joins TRBV28 and TRBJ2-5, with D possibly being TRBD2 (5 bases). The V end lost 5 bases, the J end lost 5 bases, and 18 bases lay between the germline ends. Germline CDR1 and CDR2: MDHEN and SYDVKM. CDR3 length: 15 amino acids. CDR3 sequence: CASSPSAHGGETQYF. The CDR3 DNA reads as TGTGCCAGCAGTCCGTCCGCGCACGGAGGCGAGACCCAGTACTTC.

This chain links TRBV20-1 with TRBJ2-5, with D perhaps TRBD1 (6 bases). V lost 3 bases to trimming and J lost 4 bases, with 6 bases between them. Germline values: CDR1 DFQATT, CDR2 SNEGSKA (reference sequence). The CDR3 totals 11 residues. The CDR3 protein is CSARDRETQYF. CDR3 sequence (DNA): TGCAGTGCTAGGGACAGAGAGACCCAGTACTTC.

This sequence joins TRBV7-9 and TRBJ2-3; TRBD2 matches at 11 bases. The J segment lost 6 bases and the V segment lost 4 bases, leaving 18 bases of the junction unmatched. CDR3 size: 19 residues. Germline-derived CDR1 and CDR2 are SEHNR and FQNEAQ (reference sequence). CDR3 loop: CASSSPSGGLFRPPDTQYF. As DNA, the CDR3 is TGTGCCAGCAGCTCCCCTAGCGGGGGGCTCTTCCGGCCCCCCGATACGCAGTATTTT. The entire variable domain, with the rest obtained from reference TRBV7-9 and TRBJ2-3, is as follows: DTGVSQNPRHKITKRGQNVTFRCDPISEHNRLYWYRQTLGQGPEFLTYFQNEAQLEKSRLLSDRFSAERPKGSFSTLEIQRTEQGDSAMYLCASSSPSGGLFRPPDTQYFGPGTRLTVL.

This chain joins TRBV20-1 and TRBJ1-2; possibly TRBD1 for D (5 bases). The germline gives CDR1 DFQATT, CDR2 SNEGSKA (reference sequence). V shed 4 bases and J shed 7 bases, with 7 bases lying between them. This CDR3 region has 10 residues. CDR3 bases: TGCAGTGCTACCAGGGTTGGCTACACCTTC. Protein: CSATRVGYTF.

The V gene is TRBV7-8, the J gene TRBJ2-3; 7 bases are shared with TRBD2. CDR1 and CDR2 (germline): SGHVS, FQNEAQ. The CDR3 consists of 16 residues. V shed 2 bases and J 2 bases; nucleotides not matched to a gene: 7. DNA of the CDR3: TGTGCCAGCAGCTTACTCTTTGCGGGGGACACAGATACGCAGTATTTT. This encodes CASSLLFAGDTDTQYF.

The chain links TRBV6-5 to TRBJ1-1; D gene ambiguous. The CDR3 is 14 residues long. The germline CDR1 and CDR2 sequences are MNHEY and SVGAGI. Trimming took 4 bases from V and 0 from J, leaving 9 bases between them. Here the CDR3 DNA reads TGTGCCAGCAGTTTCAGTAACATGAACACTGAAGCTTTCTTT. Protein product: CASSFSNMNTEAFF.

V and J are TRBV4-1 and TRBJ1-2; 7 bases agree with TRBD1. The V gene's germline CDR1 is MGHRA and CDR2 YSYEKL. The CDR3 is 14 residues long. Germline trimming cut 2 bases from V and 6 bases from J; bases unmatched to any gene: 6. The CDR3 bases are TGCGCCAGCAGCCAACTACAGGGGATTGATGGCTACACCTTC. Protein sequence: CASSQLQGIDGYTF.

The rearrangement joins TRBV18 to TRBJ1-6; possibly TRBD1 for D (5 bases). Germline V gene lookup returns CDR1 KGHSH and CDR2 LQKENI. CDR3 length: 19 residues. V was clipped by 0 bases and J by 0 bases, with 15 bases between them. CDR3 in amino acids: CASSPPKYWGDSYNSPLHF. The CDR3 nucleotides are TGTGCCAGCTCACCACCGAAGTATTGGGGGGACTCCTATAATTCACCCCTCCACTTT.

The sample holds one count of this clone. The J gene is TRBJ2-6, the V gene TRBV29-1; tentative D call: TRBD1 (6 bases). CDR3 size: 13 residues. Germline CDR1 reads SQVTM; CDR2 reads ANQGSEA. The germline V and J ends were trimmed by 7 bases and 2 bases, with 9 bases remaining between them. The CDR3 here is CSARQAGANVLTF. In nucleotides, the CDR3 is TGCAGCGCCCGACAGGCTGGGGCCAACGTCCTGACTTTC.

The chain recombines TRBV28 with TRBJ1-1, with D maybe TRBD1 (6 bases). Between the trimmed V and J ends, which lost 4 bases and 4 bases, there was a span of 16 bases. The CDR3 covers 15 residues. Germline V gives CDR1 MDHEN, CDR2 SYDVKM. CDR3 DNA sequence: TGTGCCAGCAGTTCTAGAGGACAGCCGCGCACTGAAGCTTTCTTT. This sequence encodes CASSSRGQPRTEAFF.

J is TRBJ2-5 and V is TRBV6-5, with TRBD1 matching over 10 bases. Germline loops: CDR1 MNHEY, CDR2 SVGAGI. With 6 bases clipped from V and 5 bases from J, the junction kept 9 bases outside the gene matches. There are 15 residues in the CDR3. The CDR3 is CASSVMTGGGETQYF. The CDR3 DNA follows: TGTGCCAGCAGCGTTATGACAGGGGGCGGGGAGACCCAGTACTTC.